This T cell receptor beta chain stems from a study of CD8 T cells in ankylosing spondylitis. Study-wide results and caveats: Reports say disease-linked clones showed up significantly more in matched ankylosing spondylitis synovial fluid. A motif in TCR beta, a set of eight highly homologous variants, appeared characteristic of ankylosing spondylitis blood.

TCRdb itself ran the 5' RACE reads through MiXCR, one entry per CDR3 protein. Of about 42,000 distinct CDR3 sequences in the sample, over 3.5% were seen once. The CDR3 has 18 amino acids. The V and J ends lost 4 bases and 1 base, in that order; junction bases with no gene match: 12. Looked up from germline, CDR1 is SGDLS and CDR2 is YYNGEE. This clonotype came up many times. The target antigen is unknown. The J gene is TRBJ2-3, the V gene TRBV9; 10 nucleotides align to TRBD2. The clonotype originates from a female donor with ankylosing spondylitis or in good health (not recorded which). The sequenced sample was blood, either unsorted or a sorted T cell fraction (not recorded which). The CDR3 nucleotides are TGTGCCAGCAGCCCCAGGGAGCGGGGGGGCCTGGGCACAGATACGCAGTATTTT. It codes for CASSPRERGGLGTDTQYF.